This is a list of T cell receptor beta chains from one sample in a study of T cells in Graves' hyperthyroidism and ophthalmopathy. TCRdb analysed the multiplex PCR reads with MiXCR anew, one entry per CDR3 protein. The sample includes approximately 640,000 distinct CDR3 sequences, about 45% of them seen just once. Source material: peripheral blood or thyroid tissue (not recorded which). The receptors were gathered from an adult man with Graves' disease, either hyperthyroidism or ophthalmopathy (not recorded which). Each CDR3 is given with its conserved first and last residue. The D gene is left open where the match is weak.

>TRBV25-1|TRBJ1-6|TRBD1
CASARDRASSPLHF
>TRBV19|TRBJ2-2|TRBD2
CASSLAGGHNTGELFF
>TRBV5-1|TRBJ2-6|-
CASSADRSSGANVLTF
>TRBV2|TRBJ1-3|-
CANLDPSGNTIYF
>TRBV5-1|TRBJ1-3|TRBD1
CASSLVGTAGNTIYF
>TRBV24-1|TRBJ2-7|TRBD2
CATSAGLAGYEQYF
>TRBV20-1|TRBJ1-2|-
CSAGEVTNYGYTF
>TRBV4-1|TRBJ2-7|-
CASSQVGGASYEQYF
>TRBV5-4|TRBJ1-1|-
CASSTGGTLNTEAFF
>TRBV19|TRBJ1-5|-
CASSPDRLYSNQPQHF
>TRBV7-2|TRBJ2-7|-
CASSARAGEQYF
>TRBV6-5|TRBJ1-1|-
CASVEYTEAFF
>TRBV2|TRBJ2-3|TRBD1
CASSGQGRGTDTQYF
>TRBV7-3|TRBJ1-3|TRBD1
CASSWTGVDGNTIYF
>TRBV19|TRBJ1-1|TRBD1
CASRLTTDRGTEAFF
>TRBV29-1|TRBJ1-2|TRBD1
CSVEQGGFHYGYTF
>TRBV7-9|TRBJ1-4|TRBD1
CASSLEGGGEKLFF
>TRBV20-1|TRBJ2-7|TRBD2
CSAPDETSGGEEQYF
>TRBV7-9|TRBJ2-7|-
CASSPTGALEQYF
>TRBV12-3/TRBV12-4|TRBJ1-1|-
CASSPEDSPNTEAFF
>TRBV6-1|TRBJ2-7|-
CASRGLRVEQYF
>TRBV2|TRBJ2-2|-
CASSEKPRQMTGELFF
>TRBV29-1|TRBJ1-2|TRBD1
CSTGQGYGYTF
>TRBV14|TRBJ1-5|TRBD1
CASSLPRGIGPWGNQPQHF
>TRBV20-1|TRBJ2-7|TRBD2
CSATGLAVYEQYF
>TRBV7-3|TRBJ2-5|TRBD1
CASSYLGTAFQETQYF